This is a list of T cell receptor beta chains from one sample in a study of blood T cell repertoires in COVID-19. The data were produced by immunoSEQ multiplex PCR, yet TCRdb's version contains in-frame clones alone and is incomplete. The sample records about 200,000 clones, about nine tenths being singletons. Sequenced material: peripheral blood. The receptors derive from a man aged 50-59 years with acute or convalescent COVID-19. The CDR3 runs from the conserved cysteine through the conserved F or W. Each record gives: V gene, J gene, D gene, clone size, CDR3 DNA, CDR3 protein. A D gene is named only where the DNA matches it firmly. Clone size is not always given. Where it is, it says once, few, many or a class for expanded clones.

TRBV5-8	TRBJ2-7	.	.	TGTGCCAGCAGCTTGGCCCCAAGACAGAGCTCCTACGAGCAGTACTTC	CASSLAPRQSSYEQYF
TRBV30	TRBJ1-1	.	.	TGTGCCTGGGTGGGAGGAGCCGGCATGAACACTGAAGCTTTCTTT	CAWVGGAGMNTEAFF
TRBV27	TRBJ2-2	.	.	TGTGCCAGCAGTTTAGCGGGGCCCGGGGAGCTGTTTTTT	CASSLAGPGELFF
TRBV28	TRBJ2-7	.	.	TGTGCCAGCAGTTTCGGTCAGGACTACGAGCAGTACTTC	CASSFGQDYEQYF
TRBV7-2	TRBJ2-2	.	.	TGTGCCAGCAGCTTAGTGCGCGCGGCCAACACCGGGGAGCTGTTTTTT	CASSLVRAANTGELFF
TRBV4-1	TRBJ2-2	TRBD2	.	TGCGCCAGCAGCCAAGGTGGGCTAGCGGGGCCCAACACCGGGGAGCTGTTTTTT	CASSQGGLAGPNTGELFF
TRBV18	TRBJ1-3	.	.	TGTGCCAGCTCAACAGGGACGAGTGGAAACACCATATATTTT	CASSTGTSGNTIYF
TRBV19	TRBJ1-5	.	.	TGTGCCAGTAGTATAAAAGCCCTAAGCAATCAGCCCCAGCATTTT	CASSIKALSNQPQHF
TRBV18	TRBJ1-5	.	.	TGTGCCAGCTCACCAGGGGGCGAGGGTCAGCCCCAGCATTTT	CASSPGGEGQPQHF
TRBV6-5	TRBJ2-5	.	.	TGTGCCAGCGGTCCTCCAACGAACACAGAGACCCAGTACTTC	CASGPPTNTETQYF
TRBV19	TRBJ2-5	TRBD1	.	TGTGCCAGTAGGCGGACAGGGGGCGAGACCCAGTACTTC	CASRRTGGETQYF
TRBV19	TRBJ1-5	TRBD1	.	TGTGCCAGCTCCGGGACAGGGGGCAATCAGCCCCAGCATTTT	CASSGTGGNQPQHF
TRBV3-1/TRBV3-2	TRBJ2-1	.	.	TGTGCCAGCAGCCCAAGACAGCTCACTCCCGATGAGCAGTTCTTC	CASSPRQLTPDEQFF
TRBV19	TRBJ1-4	.	.	TGTGCCAGTAGGACGGAAACTAATGAAAAATTGTTTTTT	CASRTETNEKLFF
TRBV6-5	TRBJ2-5	.	.	TGTGCCAGCAGTTACCGGCTATCTAGCGCCGTAGAGACCCAGTACTTC	CASSYRLSSAVETQYF
TRBV7-9	TRBJ2-1	TRBD2	.	TGTGCCAGCAGCTCGGGACTAGCGGGCCACTCCTACAATGAGCAGTTCTTC	CASSSGLAGHSYNEQFF
TRBV27	TRBJ2-3	TRBD2	.	TGTGCCAGCACCACCGGGACTAGCGGTACAGATACGCAGTATTTT	CASTTGTSGTDTQYF
TRBV5-1	TRBJ1-1	TRBD1	.	TGCGCCAGCAGCTTGGATGGACAGGGCCAAGCTTTCTTT	CASSLDGQGQAFF
TRBV11-2	TRBJ2-5	TRBD2	.	TGTGCCAGCAGCTTGCCTGAGGGACTAGCAGCGCAAGAGACCCAGTACTTC	CASSLPEGLAAQETQYF
TRBV9	TRBJ1-1	.	once	TGTGCCAGCAGCGTAGTTGGAGAGACTGAAGCTTTCTTT	CASSVVGETEAFF
TRBV27	TRBJ1-5	.	.	TGTGCCAGCAGTTTTGGGGGGGTTCAGCCCCAGCATTTT	CASSFGGVQPQHF
TRBV15	TRBJ1-5	.	once	TGTGCCACCAGCAGAGGCGACAGGAAAAGCAATCAGCCCCAGCATTTT	CATSRGDRKSNQPQHF
TRBV19	TRBJ1-2	TRBD1	.	TGTGCCAGTAGTATGGTCCGCCGGACAGGGGATGGCTACACCTTC	CASSMVRRTGDGYTF
TRBV28	TRBJ1-5	.	.	TGTGCCAGCAGTGAGGGGGATCAGCCCCAGCATTTT	CASSEGDQPQHF
TRBV2	TRBJ2-7	.	.	TGTGCCAGCAGTGAAGGTTCCAAGCAGTACTTC	CASSEGSKQYF
TRBV29-1	TRBJ2-3	TRBD1	.	TGCAGCGTTGAACCATCGTGGGGACAGGGCACAGATACGCAGTATTTT	CSVEPSWGQGTDTQYF
TRBV28	TRBJ2-1	.	.	TGTGCCAGCAGTTTATCCAGGGATTGGTTCTTC	CASSLSRDWFF
TRBV20-1	TRBJ2-7	.	once	TGCAGTGCTAGTTACCCGGATAGCGGTTCCTACGAGCAGTACTTC	CSASYPDSGSYEQYF
TRBV19	TRBJ1-5	.	once	TGTGCCAGTACCATTGGGCAGAACAATCAGCCCCAGCATTTT	CASTIGQNNQPQHF
TRBV11-3	TRBJ2-3	.	.	TGTGCCAGCAGCTCCCACTCGGGGGACACGCAGTATTTT	CASSSHSGDTQYF
TRBV6-1	TRBJ2-5	.	.	TGTGCCAGCAGTGAACGGCGGGAACAGTACTTC	CASSERREQYF
TRBV5-1	TRBJ2-5	TRBD1	.	TGCGCCAGCAGCTTGGTAGGGATCCTCCGGGACAGGGGGAAGACCCAGTACTTC	CASSLVGILRDRGKTQYF
TRBV10-3	TRBJ1-2	.	.	TGTGCCATCAGTGGGACAGACTATGGCTACACCTTC	CAISGTDYGYTF
TRBV5-1	TRBJ2-3	.	.	TGCGCCAGCAGCGGCGGGGACGCGGGTGCGGATACGCAGTATTTT	CASSGGDAGADTQYF
TRBV5-3	TRBJ2-5	.	.	TGTGCCAGAAGCTTGGCATTGCAGGGCAAGGAAGAGACCCAGTACTTC	CARSLALQGKEETQYF
TRBV9	TRBJ2-3	TRBD2	.	TGTGCCAGCAGCGTAGAAGGACTAGCGGGGGGGTCAGATACGCAGTATTTT	CASSVEGLAGGSDTQYF
TRBV4-1	TRBJ2-2	.	.	TGCGCCAGCAGCCAAGTCGGAGCCAGGGGGGCCGGGGAGCTGTTTTTT	CASSQVGARGAGELFF
TRBV10-3	TRBJ2-1	.	.	TGTGCCATCCGCAGGGGTGATGAGCAGTTCTTC	CAIRRGDEQFF
TRBV4-3	TRBJ2-3	TRBD2	.	TGCGCCAGCAGCCAAGATTTAGCGGGGGGGCCAGATACGCAGTATTTT	CASSQDLAGGPDTQYF
TRBV7-2	TRBJ2-5	TRBD2	.	TGTGCCAGCAGCTTAGTGGGACTAGCGGGAGGGCCTAAGACCCAGTACTTC	CASSLVGLAGGPKTQYF
TRBV28	TRBJ1-6	.	.	TGTGCCAGCAGGAGGGCGGGAAATTCACCCCTCCACTTT	CASRRAGNSPLHF
TRBV19	TRBJ1-5	TRBD1	.	TGTGCCAGTAGTATGGGACAGGGGGCTTATCAGCCCCAGCATTTT	CASSMGQGAYQPQHF
TRBV19	TRBJ1-2	.	.	TGTGCCAGTAGTGCTCAGGGGCCAGTCTATGGCTACACCTTC	CASSAQGPVYGYTF
TRBV11-2	TRBJ2-2	.	few	TGTGCCAGCCACGAGTTAGCGAACACCGGGGAGCTGTTTTTT	CASHELANTGELFF
TRBV28	TRBJ1-2	.	.	TGTGCCTCGCAGCCTGGACAGAGTGGCGGCTACACCTTC	CASQPGQSGGYTF
TRBV18	TRBJ1-5	TRBD1	.	TGTGCCAGCTCATTTAACAGGGGGAATCAGCCCCAGCATTTT	CASSFNRGNQPQHF
TRBV18	TRBJ1-5	.	.	TGTGCCAGCTCACCCAGCGGCAATCAGCCCCAGCATTTT	CASSPSGNQPQHF
TRBV7-3	TRBJ2-1	.	.	TGTGCCAGCAGCTTGAGCGGGTGGAGCTCCTACAATGAGCAGTTCTTC	CASSLSGWSSYNEQFF
TRBV6-5	TRBJ2-7	TRBD2	.	TGTGCCAGCAGACGGACTAGCTCCTACGAGCAGTACTTC	CASRRTSSYEQYF
TRBV28	TRBJ2-1	TRBD2	.	TGTGCCAGCAGCGCCACCATCGGTAGCGGGGGGGCCTTATCCCTCAATGAGCAGTTCTTC	CASSATIGSGGALSLNEQFF
TRBV5-6	TRBJ1-2	TRBD1	.	TGTGCCAGCAGCTCCGGGACAGGAGGCTATGGCTACACCTTC	CASSSGTGGYGYTF
TRBV28	TRBJ1-1	.	.	TGTGCCAGCAGTGAACGGAGAACTGAAGCTTTCTTT	CASSERRTEAFF
TRBV20-1	TRBJ2-2	.	.	TGCAGTGCTAGGGGCGTAGGGGAGCTGTTTTTT	CSARGVGELFF
TRBV7-9	TRBJ2-1	.	once	TGTGCCAGCAGCTGGGGACATAACAATGAGCAGTTCTTC	CASSWGHNNEQFF
TRBV6-2/TRBV6-3	TRBJ1-5	.	.	TGTGCCAGCAGTGGACAGCTACCCTATTTGTCGGCCCAGCATTTT	CASSGQLPYLSAQHF
TRBV4-1	TRBJ2-7	.	.	TGCGCCAGCAGCCGAGGCCCAAGGACAGACTCCCCCCCACTTAAGACCTACGAGCAGTACTTC	CASSRGPRTDSPPLKTYEQYF
TRBV29-1	TRBJ2-3	TRBD2	.	TGCAGCGTTGAACTAGCGGGGGATACGCAGTATTTT	CSVELAGDTQYF
TRBV2	TRBJ1-1	.	once	TGTGCCAGCCGGGCCCCCAAGAGGGACATGAACACTGAAGCTTTCTTT	CASRAPKRDMNTEAFF